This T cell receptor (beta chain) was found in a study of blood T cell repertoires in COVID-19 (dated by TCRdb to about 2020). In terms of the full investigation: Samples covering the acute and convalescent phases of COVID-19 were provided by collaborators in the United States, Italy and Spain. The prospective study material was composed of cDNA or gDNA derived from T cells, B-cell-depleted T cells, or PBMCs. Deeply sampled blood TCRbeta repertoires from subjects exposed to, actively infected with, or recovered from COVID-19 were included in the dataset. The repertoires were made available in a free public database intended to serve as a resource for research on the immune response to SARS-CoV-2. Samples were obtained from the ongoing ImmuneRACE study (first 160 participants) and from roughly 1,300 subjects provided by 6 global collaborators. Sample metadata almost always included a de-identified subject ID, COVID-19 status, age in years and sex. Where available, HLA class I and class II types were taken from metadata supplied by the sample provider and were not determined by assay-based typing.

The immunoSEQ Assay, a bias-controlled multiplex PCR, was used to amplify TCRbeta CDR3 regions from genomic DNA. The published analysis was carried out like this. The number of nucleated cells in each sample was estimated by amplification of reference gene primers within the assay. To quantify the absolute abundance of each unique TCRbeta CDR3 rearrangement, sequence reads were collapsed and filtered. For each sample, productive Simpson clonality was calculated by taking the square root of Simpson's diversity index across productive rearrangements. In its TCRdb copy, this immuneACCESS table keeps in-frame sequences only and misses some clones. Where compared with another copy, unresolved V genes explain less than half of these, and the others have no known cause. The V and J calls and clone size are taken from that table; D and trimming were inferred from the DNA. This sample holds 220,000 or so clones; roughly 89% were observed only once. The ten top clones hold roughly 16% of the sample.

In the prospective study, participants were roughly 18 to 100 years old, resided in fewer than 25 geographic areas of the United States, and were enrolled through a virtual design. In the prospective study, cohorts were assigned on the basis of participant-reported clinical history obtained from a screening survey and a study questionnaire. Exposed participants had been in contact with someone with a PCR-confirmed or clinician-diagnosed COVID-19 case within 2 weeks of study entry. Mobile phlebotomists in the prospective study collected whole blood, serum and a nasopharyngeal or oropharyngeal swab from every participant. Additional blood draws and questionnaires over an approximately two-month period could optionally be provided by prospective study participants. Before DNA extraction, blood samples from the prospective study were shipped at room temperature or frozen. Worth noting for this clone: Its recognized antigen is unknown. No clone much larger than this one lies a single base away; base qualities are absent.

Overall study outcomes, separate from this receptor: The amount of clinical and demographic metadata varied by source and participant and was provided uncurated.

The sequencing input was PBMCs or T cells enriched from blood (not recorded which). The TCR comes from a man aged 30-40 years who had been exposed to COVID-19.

The DNA reads as follows: TGCGCCAGCAGCTTCTCAGGGGAGGGGGACACCGGGGAGCTGTTTTTT. It specifies CASSFSGEGDTGELFF. The chain uses TRBV5-1 and TRBJ2-2, with TRBD2 tentatively as D gene (7 bases match). The CDR3 measures 16 amino acids from cysteine to phenylalanine. Just the 48-base CDR3 DNA is kept, in frame starting at base 1. Trimming at the junction amounts to 2 bases on V and 3 bases on J, and the germline ends lie 14 bases apart. As encoded in the germline V gene, CDR1 is SGHRS while CDR2 is YFSETQ.